Following are 21 T cell receptor beta chains from one sample sequenced in a study of neoadjuvant nivolumab and ipilimumab in lung cancer. TCRdb's copy holds only in-frame clones and misses some; the assay was immunoSEQ multiplex PCR. The data hold 40,000 to 60,000 clones, with 85% to 90% observed a single time. The input for sequencing was blood, taken before neoadjuvant nivolumab, alone or with ipilimumab. These TCRs come from an adult with non-small cell lung cancer. Some clones in this sample may be carry-over from other donors' samples.

CDR3 bases: TGTGCCAGCAGCAGAAGCGGACTAGCCTTTCATGAGCAGTTCTTC. Amino acid sequence: CASSRSGLAFHEQFF. V gene TRBV7-9 combines with J gene TRBJ2-1; 8 bases line up with TRBD2. The CDR3 loop spans 15 amino acids. Germline CDR1 and CDR2: SEHNR and FQNEAQ (reference sequence). J was trimmed by 8 bases and V by 5 bases; bases with no gene match: 11.

The chain recombines TRBV16 with TRBJ2-1; tentatively, D is TRBD1 (6 bases). Germline V gene data show CDR1 as KGHSY and CDR2 as FQNENV. V was pared by 4 bases and J by 2 bases, with 9 bases between. CDR3 length: 14 amino acids. CDR3 in DNA: TGTGCCAGCAGCCTACAGGGCCCCTACAATGAGCAGTTCTTC. This codes for CASSLQGPYNEQFF. The whole variable domain, filled in from reference TRBV16 and TRBJ2-1, reads GEEVAQTPKHLVRGEGQKAKLYCAPIKGHSYVFWYQQVLKNEFKFLISFQNENVFDETGMPKERFSAKCLPNSPCSLEIQATKLEDSAVYFCASSLQGPYNEQFFGPGTRLTVL.

Only a few counts were recorded for this clone. The chain has TRBV2 and TRBJ1-1; the D is unclear. In germline, CDR1 is SNHLY, CDR2 FYNNEI. V was clipped by 2 bases and J by 4 bases, with 5 bases between them. CDR3 size: 12 residues. The CDR3 is CASSEQATEAFF. The DNA of the CDR3 is TGTGCCAGCAGTGAACAGGCCACTGAAGCTTTCTTT. Based on the CDR3 plus reference TRBV2 and TRBJ1-1, the full variable domain is EPEVTQTPSHQVTQMGQEVILRCVPISNHLYFYWYRQILGQKVEFLVSFYNNEISEKSEIFDDQFSVERPDGSNFTLKIRSTKLEDSAMYFCASSEQATEAFFGQGTRLTVV.

V and J are TRBV11-2 and TRBJ2-7; D gene ambiguous. V lost 1 base and J 9 bases, leaving 19 bases between the germline ends. In germline, CDR1 is SGHAT, CDR2 FQNNGV. The CDR3 spans 15 residues. The CDR3 nucleotides are TGTGCCAGCAGCTTAGTTTCTCCCCCGCTGGCGGTGCAGTACTTC. This encodes CASSLVSPPLAVQYF.

This clone was seen just once. This chain joins TRBV27 and TRBJ2-7, with D possibly called TRBD1 or TRBD2 (5 bases each). Germline V gene lookup returns CDR1 MNHEY and CDR2 SMNVEV (reference sequence). V was pared by 2 bases and J by 7 bases, with 15 bases between. CDR3 size: 14 residues. This CDR3 reads CASSLGDAQGEQYF. The CDR3 DNA is TGTGCCAGCAGTTTAGGGGACGCACAAGGGGAGCAGTACTTC.

The rearrangement links TRBV18 to TRBJ2-7, with TRBD2 as a possible D gene (5 bases). Germline assignment: CDR1 KGHSH and CDR2 LQKENI. Trimming stripped 2 bases from V and 2 bases from J, with 10 bases between. This CDR3 has 14 residues. CDR3 residues: CASSPAGIPYEQYF. The CDR3 bases are TGTGCCAGCTCACCAGCCGGGATCCCCTACGAGCAGTACTTC. Looking up the rest from reference TRBV18 and TRBJ2-7 gives the full variable domain: NAGVMQNPRHLVRRRGQEARLRCSPMKGHSHVYWYRQLPEEGLKFMVYLQKENIIDESGMPKERFSAEFPKEGPSILRIQQVVRGDSAAYFCASSPAGIPYEQYFGPGTRLTVT.

The J gene is TRBJ2-3, the V gene TRBV11-2; TRBD1 might be the D (5 bases). Germline lookup yields CDR1 SGHAT and CDR2 FQNNGV. The CDR3 loop spans 16 amino acids. Trimming stripped 2 bases from V and 1 base from J, with 13 bases between. Written as DNA, the CDR3 is TGTGCCAGCAGCTTAAATGCAGGGTCTCGCACAGATACGCAGTATTTT. Its translation is CASSLNAGSRTDTQYF. Based on the CDR3 plus reference TRBV11-2 and TRBJ2-3, the full variable domain is EAGVAQSPRYKIIEKRQSVAFWCNPISGHATLYWYQQILGQGPKLLIQFQNNGVVDDSQLPKDRFSAERLKGVDSTLKIQPAKLEDSAVYLCASSLNAGSRTDTQYFGPGTRLTVL.

The rearrangement links TRBV6-1 to TRBJ1-2; D call uncertain. CDR1 MNHNS and CDR2 SASEGT come from the germline V gene. V lost 0 bases and J lost 8, with 7 bases in between. The CDR3 runs to 12 residues. As DNA, the CDR3 is TGTGCCAGCAGTGAAGCGGGGTACGGCTACACCTTC. Encoded protein: CASSEAGYGYTF.

This chain joins TRBV7-9 and TRBJ2-1; D may be TRBD1 (5 bases). The CDR3 is made up of 15 amino acids. Trimming pared 5 bases from V and 7 bases from J, leaving 18 bases between. The germline V gene has CDR1 SEHNR and CDR2 FQNEAQ (reference sequence). CDR3 coding DNA: TGTGCCAGCAGCCCAGGCAGGGTAGGTTTGAATGAGCAGTTCTTC. Translated: CASSPGRVGLNEQFF.

V is TRBV18 and J is TRBJ1-1; D is possibly TRBD1 (5 bases). V was clipped by 4 bases and J by 0 bases, with 21 bases between them. CDR1 is KGHSH and CDR2 is LQKENI in the germline V gene. This CDR3 spans 18 amino acids. CDR3 in amino acids: CASSHSPFQGNMNTEAFF. The CDR3 nucleotides read TGTGCCAGCTCACATTCACCCTTCCAGGGTAACATGAACACTGAAGCTTTCTTT.

This sequence joins TRBV5-6 and TRBJ2-5; TRBD1 matches at 7 bases. Unmatched junction bases numbered 6, after V lost 1 base and J lost 3 bases. The CDR3 length is 15 residues. CDR1 SGHDT and CDR2 YYEEEE come from the germline V gene. This CDR3 is CASSLTRDRKETQYF. The CDR3 DNA reads as TGTGCCAGCAGCTTGACCCGGGACAGAAAAGAGACCCAGTACTTC.

The genes are TRBV5-6 and TRBJ1-1; 7 bases agree with TRBD1. Germline CDR1 and CDR2: SGHDT and YYEEEE. Losses at the gene ends were 4 bases for V and 5 bases for J; bases not matched to a gene: 5. CDR3 size: 13 residues. CDR3 sequence (DNA): TGTGCCAGCAGCCCGGGACAGCGAACTGAAGCTTTCTTT. Amino acids: CASSPGQRTEAFF.

The rearrangement joins TRBV5-6 to TRBJ2-7; 10 bases are shared with TRBD1. CDR1 is SGHDT and CDR2 is YYEEEE in the germline V gene. Germline trimming cut 2 bases from V and 3 bases from J; bases unmatched to any gene: 5. This CDR3 is 15 amino acids long. The CDR3 loop reads CASSFRGTGVYEQYF. The CDR3 DNA is TGTGCCAGCAGCTTCAGGGGGACAGGGGTCTACGAGCAGTACTTC.

The V and J genes are TRBV25-1 and TRBJ1-4, with no clear D. The CDR3 extends over 11 amino acids. CDR1 is MGHDK, CDR2 SYGVNS, per germline. V shed 10 bases and J shed 8 bases, with 11 bases lying between them. CDR3 bases: TGTGCCACCCAATCGGGGGAAAAACTGTTTTTT. Amino acid sequence: CATQSGEKLFF.

V and J are TRBV4-3 and TRBJ1-1; possibly TRBD1 for D (6 bases). The CDR3 is 13 amino acids. V was trimmed by 0 bases and J by 11 bases, leaving 13 bases between them. Germline V gene sequence: CDR1 LGHNA, CDR2 YSLEER. This CDR3 reads CASSQEKQGMAFF. CDR3 coding DNA: TGCGCCAGCAGCCAAGAAAAGCAGGGGATGGCTTTCTTT.

The V call is TRBV4-1, the J call TRBJ2-5; D might be TRBD2 (6 bases). Germline values: CDR1 MGHRA, CDR2 YSYEKL. Trimming stripped 8 bases from V and 3 bases from J, with 13 bases between. This CDR3 is built from 13 residues. The CDR3 loop reads CASAGTPKETQYF. In DNA, the CDR3 is TGCGCCAGCGCAGGGACTCCTAAAGAGACCCAGTACTTC.

V usage is TRBV5-6 and J usage is TRBJ1-2; D uncertain. From germline, CDR1 is SGHDT and CDR2 YYEEEE. Trimming cost V 4 bases and J 6 bases, with 16 bases left between them. The CDR3 is made up of 14 amino acids. CDR3 DNA: TGTGCCAGCAGCCTCACGACCTTCTCGGATGGCTACACCTTC. Amino acid sequence: CASSLTTFSDGYTF.

The genes are TRBV5-1 and TRBJ2-1, with 10 nucleotides matching TRBD2. The CDR3 is 16 amino acids. The V gene end was trimmed by 2 bases and the J gene end by 5 bases; junction bases not matched to a gene: 7. The germline gives CDR1 SGHRS, CDR2 YFSETQ. Here the CDR3 reads CASSFAPSGSHNEQFF. CDR3 bases: TGCGCCAGCAGCTTCGCGCCTAGCGGGAGCCACAATGAGCAGTTCTTC.

The V and J genes are TRBV12-5 and TRBJ1-1; D not resolved. The CDR3 is 13 residues long. Germline V gives CDR1 LGHNT, CDR2 FRNRAP. The V and J ends lost 5 bases and 0 bases respectively, with 7 bases between them. The CDR3 loop reads CASGPRMNTEAFF. The CDR3 DNA follows: TGTGCTAGTGGTCCTCGGATGAACACTGAAGCTTTCTTT.

This chain connects TRBV18 to TRBJ1-1; TRBD1 agrees at 8 bases. Trimming took 4 bases from V and 5 from J; bases not matched to a gene: 6. The CDR3 consists of 14 residues. Germline assignment: CDR1 KGHSH and CDR2 LQKENI. CDR3 residues: CASSLQGASTEAFF. In DNA, the CDR3 is TGTGCCAGCTCACTTCAGGGGGCGAGTACTGAAGCTTTCTTT.

The CDR3 DNA reads TGCGCCAGCAGGGGGACCGGGGAGCTGTTTTTT. Translating gives CASRGTGELFF. The V and J genes are TRBV5-1 and TRBJ2-2; unclear D gene. CDR1 SGHRS and CDR2 YFSETQ come from the germline V gene. V was shortened by 5 bases and J by 5 bases, with 4 bases between the two germline ends. This CDR3 contains 11 residues.